The rows below give T cell receptor beta chains drawn from one sample of a study of naive and memory T cell subsets. Using its own MiXCR run on the UMI-ligation and nested PCR reads, TCRdb lists one record per CDR3 protein. The table has roughly 150,000 distinct CDR3 sequences, approximately 21% seen once. The sequencing sample was made of naive CD8+ T cells from blood. The receptors here all came from a human donor in good health. Each CDR3 is given with its conserved first and last residue. The D gene is left open where the match is weak. Size values are once, few and many counts, or a class for expanded clones, and some rows have none.

v_gene	j_gene	d_gene	abundance	CDR3nt	CDR3aa
TRBV27	TRBJ1-1	-	-	TGTGCCGGCAGACTTGGACGGTGGAACACTGAAGCTTTCTTT	CAGRLGRWNTEAFF
TRBV28	TRBJ2-3	-	-	TGTGCCAGCAGTTTTGAAGGGGCGACGACAGATACGCAGTATTTT	CASSFEGATTDTQYF
TRBV13	TRBJ2-7	-	many	TGTGCCAGCAGCTTAGAGGGCTACGAGCAGTACTTC	CASSLEGYEQYF
TRBV27	TRBJ2-1	-	-	TGTGCCAGCAGTTTAGGCCCGTTGAATGAGCAGTTCTTC	CASSLGPLNEQFF
TRBV27	TRBJ1-6	TRBD1	-	TGTGCCAGCAGCTCGAACAGGGGTCTGAATTCACCCCTCCACTTT	CASSSNRGLNSPLHF
TRBV20-1	TRBJ1-1	-	few	TGCAGTGCTAGTAATCCAGGGACGAACACTGAAGCTTTCTTT	CSASNPGTNTEAFF
TRBV15	TRBJ2-1	-	few	TGTGCCACCAGCAGTTCAGTAGGCGGAAACTACAATGAGCAGTTCTTC	CATSSSVGGNYNEQFF
TRBV7-9	TRBJ2-1	-	-	TGTGCCAGCAGCTTAGAGGCAGCCAATGAGCAGTTCTTC	CASSLEAANEQFF
TRBV15	TRBJ2-1	-	-	TGTGCCACCAGCAGAGATGGGGGGGCGGGTTGGAATGAGCAGTTCTTC	CATSRDGGAGWNEQFF
TRBV5-1	TRBJ1-1	-	few	TGCGCCAGCAGACTCGTCACAGGGACCATGAACACTGAAGCTTTCTTT	CASRLVTGTMNTEAFF
TRBV9	TRBJ2-1	TRBD2	few	TGTGCCAGCAGCGTAGCTCAGGGGCTAGCGGGAGACGGGCAGTTCTTC	CASSVAQGLAGDGQFF
TRBV20-1	TRBJ2-3	-	many	TGCAGTGCTAGAGATCAGATAAGCAGTTCCACAGATACGCAGTATTTT	CSARDQISSSTDTQYF
TRBV10-3	TRBJ1-3	-	few	TGTGCCATCAGCGCGAACAGTTACTCTGGAAACACCATATATTTT	CAISANSYSGNTIYF
TRBV30	TRBJ2-3	TRBD1	-	TGTGCCTGGAACAGGGGAAGAGAAGATACGCAGTATTTT	CAWNRGREDTQYF
TRBV11-2	TRBJ2-2	-	-	TGTGCCAGCAGCTCTCCCCTAGGGGAGGTGAACACCGGGGAGCTGTTTTTT	CASSSPLGEVNTGELFF
TRBV24-1	TRBJ1-6	-	-	TGTGCCACCAGTCCCTCGCGGGATTCACCCCTCCACTTT	CATSPSRDSPLHF
TRBV28	TRBJ2-7	TRBD1	few	TGTGCCAGCAGCAGACGGACAGGGGGAGACTACGAGCAGTACTTC	CASSRRTGGDYEQYF
TRBV7-9	TRBJ2-7	-	-	TGTGCCAGCAGCTCCGCAAGGGCCTACGAGCAGTACTTC	CASSSARAYEQYF
TRBV7-9	TRBJ2-1	-	-	TGTGCCAGCATCCAGATACGGCAAAGCTCCTACAATGAGCAGTTCTTC	CASIQIRQSSYNEQFF
TRBV12-3/TRBV12-4	TRBJ1-1	-	few	TGTGCCAGCAGTTTGGGCCAGGGGCTCACTGAAGCTTTCTTT	CASSLGQGLTEAFF
TRBV6-4	TRBJ2-1	TRBD2	-	TGTGCCAGCAGTGAACTAGCGGGCAATGAGCAGTTCTTC	CASSELAGNEQFF
TRBV28	TRBJ2-7	-	few	TGTGCCAGCAGTACCCCCGGGGAGCAGTACTTC	CASSTPGEQYF
TRBV7-9	TRBJ1-1	-	few	TGTGCCAGCAGCAAAGTACAGGTTGAAGCTTTCTTT	CASSKVQVEAFF
TRBV12-3/TRBV12-4	TRBJ2-3	TRBD2	-	TGTGCCAGCAGCGGACTAGCGTTGGGCACAGATACGCAGTATTTT	CASSGLALGTDTQYF
TRBV6-6	TRBJ1-4	-	-	TGTGCCAGCAGCGGTCCCACTAATGAAAAACTGTTTTTT	CASSGPTNEKLFF
TRBV19	TRBJ2-2	TRBD1	-	TGTGCCAGTAGTACGGGACAGGCGGACGGGGAGCTGTTTTTT	CASSTGQADGELFF
TRBV20-1	TRBJ2-4	-	-	TGCAGTGCTCTATCGGGGACCAAAAACATTCAGTACTTC	CSALSGTKNIQYF
TRBV7-9	TRBJ1-1	-	few	TGTGCCAGCAGCTTAGCCAAGAATGAAGCTTTCTTT	CASSLAKNEAFF
TRBV20-1	TRBJ2-7	-	few	TGCAGTGCTAGTCCTCGTGGGTCCTACGAGCAGTACTTC	CSASPRGSYEQYF